This T cell receptor beta chain originates from a study of tumor-infiltrating lymphocytes in primary liver carcinoma. General study findings and limits: There was no comparison of CD4+ and CD8+ repertoires, as samples were bulk unsorted. Tumor samples exhibited a significantly greater top-250-clone fraction than blood samples (p = 0.039).

This clonotype occurred many times. The target antigen is unknown. Reverse transcription of about 500 ng total RNA with a constant-region primer produced TCR beta cDNA. ARM-PCR, slightly modified, supplied the TCR beta libraries through three nested multiplex PCR rounds. Via MiXCR, TCRdb re-called the multiplex PCR reads, giving one row per CDR3 protein. The sample carries 250,000 to 350,000 distinct CDR3 sequences, 45% to 70% recorded once. The blood RNA (from unsorted whole blood) was obtained, and germline DNA was also extracted. Treatment-naive at the time, the patients had chronic HBV infection. Sequenced material: peripheral blood. The receptor was isolated from a woman aged 25 to 39 with primary liver carcinoma and hepatitis B virus infection.

Here the CDR3 reads CASRPLPDYSYEQYF. CDR3 nucleotides: TGTGCCAGCAGACCCCTCCCGGACTACAGTTACGAGCAGTACTTC. This sequence joins TRBV6-5 and TRBJ2-7; maybe TRBD2 (6 bases). Germline values: CDR1 MNHEY, CDR2 SVGAGI. This CDR3 contains 15 residues. V was clipped by 6 bases and J by 4 bases, with 19 bases between them.